A selection of T cell receptor beta chains follows, all from one sample in a study of beta chain features in type 1 diabetes. Assay used: immunoSEQ multiplex PCR; TCRdb lists only in-frame clones, some missing. There are under 400,000 clones in the sample; 15% to 20% occur only once, and under 0.05% lies in the top ten. Sequences were obtained from naive CD4+ T cells from blood. These receptors were collected from a woman between 18 and 30 years old in good health. CDR3s include the opening cysteine and the closing phenylalanine or tryptophan. The order of the fields is V gene, D gene, J gene, clone size, CDR3 DNA, CDR3 protein. The D gene is left open where the match is weak. Size is omitted from some rows. Given values are once, few, many or a class for expanded clones.

v_call: TRBV7-2
d_call: .
j_call: TRBJ2-7
clone_size: few
cdr3_nt: TGTGCCAGCAGCTTAGCGGGCAGGGCCTACGAGCAGTACTTC
cdr3_aa: CASSLAGRAYEQYF

v_call: TRBV11-2
d_call: .
j_call: TRBJ2-3
clone_size: few
cdr3_nt: TGTGCCAGCAGCCCGAGGTTGGAGGGAGATACGCAGTATTTT
cdr3_aa: CASSPRLEGDTQYF

v_call: TRBV7-8
d_call: .
j_call: TRBJ1-5
clone_size: few
cdr3_nt: TGTGCCAGCAGCGTAGGACAGAACAATCAGCCCCAGCATTTT
cdr3_aa: CASSVGQNNQPQHF

v_call: TRBV14
d_call: TRBD2
j_call: TRBJ2-1
clone_size: .
cdr3_nt: TGTGCCAGCGGACCGACTAGCACGTCCTACAATGAGCAGTTCTTC
cdr3_aa: CASGPTSTSYNEQFF

v_call: TRBV5-1
d_call: .
j_call: TRBJ2-1
clone_size: few
cdr3_nt: TGCGCCAGCAGCTTGGAGCGGTCCTACAATGAGCAGTTCTTC
cdr3_aa: CASSLERSYNEQFF

v_call: TRBV18
d_call: .
j_call: TRBJ2-5
clone_size: few
cdr3_nt: TGTGCCAGCTCACCGAGAGGAAACCAAGAGACCCAGTACTTC
cdr3_aa: CASSPRGNQETQYF

v_call: TRBV12-5
d_call: TRBD2
j_call: TRBJ2-1
clone_size: .
cdr3_nt: TGTGCTAGTGGTTTGGTACATCGACTAGCGGGAGCTGTTGAGCAGTTCTTC
cdr3_aa: CASGLVHRLAGAVEQFF

v_call: TRBV11-2
d_call: .
j_call: TRBJ2-1
clone_size: few
cdr3_nt: TGTGCCAGCAGCTTAGTTTGGAGCTCCTACAATGAGCAGTTCTTC
cdr3_aa: CASSLVWSSYNEQFF

v_call: TRBV18
d_call: TRBD1
j_call: TRBJ2-7
clone_size: once
cdr3_nt: TGTGCCAGCTCCTCCTGGGACAGGGACTACGAGCAGTACTTC
cdr3_aa: CASSSWDRDYEQYF

v_call: TRBV11-1
d_call: .
j_call: TRBJ1-1
clone_size: .
cdr3_nt: TGTGCCAGCAGCTTAGCGCCATTGGGACTAACGAACACTGAAGCTTTCTTT
cdr3_aa: CASSLAPLGLTNTEAFF

v_call: TRBV7-8
d_call: TRBD1
j_call: TRBJ1-4
clone_size: few
cdr3_nt: TGTGCCAGCAGCTTCCAACAGGGGGCCAATGAAAAACTGTTTTTT
cdr3_aa: CASSFQQGANEKLFF

v_call: TRBV18
d_call: TRBD2
j_call: TRBJ2-6
clone_size: .
cdr3_nt: TGTGCCAGCTCACCACCCGGGGGGGCCTCTGGGGCCAACGTCCTGACTTTC
cdr3_aa: CASSPPGGASGANVLTF

v_call: TRBV30
d_call: .
j_call: TRBJ1-4
clone_size: .
cdr3_nt: TGTGCCTGGAGTTCAGGGGACACGTTTAATGAAAAACTGTTTTTT
cdr3_aa: CAWSSGDTFNEKLFF

v_call: TRBV30
d_call: .
j_call: TRBJ1-2
clone_size: .
cdr3_nt: TGTGCCTGGAGTAGTCAGGCCGGCTACACCTTC
cdr3_aa: CAWSSQAGYTF

v_call: TRBV30
d_call: TRBD2
j_call: TRBJ2-5
clone_size: .
cdr3_nt: TGTGCCTGGAGTCCGGGGGGGGGCCAGAGGTACTTC
cdr3_aa: CAWSPGGGQRYF

v_call: TRBV5-4
d_call: .
j_call: TRBJ2-3
clone_size: .
cdr3_nt: TGTGCCAGCAGCTCGCCGGGTAGCTTCGATACGCAGTATTTT
cdr3_aa: CASSSPGSFDTQYF

v_call: TRBV18
d_call: .
j_call: TRBJ2-7
clone_size: .
cdr3_nt: TGTGCCAGCTCCCCGGATAGCGGCGGCGAGCAGTACTTC
cdr3_aa: CASSPDSGGEQYF

v_call: TRBV18
d_call: .
j_call: TRBJ1-1
clone_size: .
cdr3_nt: TGTGCCAGCTCACCGAGCATTACTAATGAAGCTTTCTTT
cdr3_aa: CASSPSITNEAFF

v_call: TRBV28
d_call: .
j_call: TRBJ1-2
clone_size: .
cdr3_nt: TGTGCCAGCAGTTTTATCGACACTGGCTACACCTTC
cdr3_aa: CASSFIDTGYTF

v_call: TRBV6-5
d_call: .
j_call: TRBJ1-3
clone_size: .
cdr3_nt: TGTGCCAGCAGGCGAAGCAGGGCTGGAAACACCATATATTTT
cdr3_aa: CASRRSRAGNTIYF

v_call: TRBV4-2
d_call: .
j_call: TRBJ1-4
clone_size: .
cdr3_nt: TGTGCCAGCAGCCAAGATCCCTTAGGGGTCAATGAAAAACTGTTTTTT
cdr3_aa: CASSQDPLGVNEKLFF

v_call: TRBV7-2
d_call: TRBD1
j_call: TRBJ2-2
clone_size: .
cdr3_nt: TGTGCCAGCAGCTTTGACAGGGTCACCGGGGAGCTGTTTTTT
cdr3_aa: CASSFDRVTGELFF

v_call: TRBV12-5
d_call: .
j_call: TRBJ1-1
clone_size: .
cdr3_nt: TGTGCTTGCTCCTTTGGGGGGGACACTGAAGCTTTCTTT
cdr3_aa: CACSFGGDTEAFF

v_call: TRBV11-3
d_call: TRBD2
j_call: TRBJ2-5
clone_size: .
cdr3_nt: TGTGCCAGCAGCTGGGGACTAGCGGGATCAGAGACCCAGTACTTC
cdr3_aa: CASSWGLAGSETQYF

v_call: TRBV28
d_call: .
j_call: TRBJ2-3
clone_size: .
cdr3_nt: TGTGCCAGCAGTTCAAAGCCCACAGATACGCAGTATTTT
cdr3_aa: CASSSKPTDTQYF

v_call: TRBV7-8
d_call: TRBD1
j_call: TRBJ2-1
clone_size: few
cdr3_nt: TGTGCCAGCAGCTTAGATACAGGGGGCGGGACCCCCCACAATGAGCAGTTCTTC
cdr3_aa: CASSLDTGGGTPHNEQFF

v_call: TRBV28
d_call: .
j_call: TRBJ1-5
clone_size: few
cdr3_nt: TGTGCCAGCAGCTCCTGGAGGAATCAGCCCCAGCATTTT
cdr3_aa: CASSSWRNQPQHF

v_call: TRBV7-9
d_call: TRBD1
j_call: TRBJ2-7
clone_size: .
cdr3_nt: TGTGCCAGCAGCCGGCGGGACAGGAGCTCCTACGAGCAGTACTTC
cdr3_aa: CASSRRDRSSYEQYF

v_call: TRBV20-1
d_call: .
j_call: TRBJ2-1
clone_size: few
cdr3_nt: TGCAGTGGAGTCGAACTCAATGAGCAGTTCTTC
cdr3_aa: CSGVELNEQFF

v_call: TRBV6-5
d_call: .
j_call: TRBJ1-5
clone_size: .
cdr3_nt: TGTGCCAGCAGTTACGGGTGGGGGAGGGATCAGCCCCAGCATTTT
cdr3_aa: CASSYGWGRDQPQHF

v_call: TRBV7-9
d_call: TRBD1
j_call: TRBJ1-6
clone_size: .
cdr3_nt: TGTGCCAGCAGCCCCCGACAGGGGGGGAATTCACCCCTCCACTTT
cdr3_aa: CASSPRQGGNSPLHF

v_call: TRBV5-4
d_call: TRBD1
j_call: TRBJ2-7
clone_size: .
cdr3_nt: TGTGCCAGCAGCACGACAGGGTTGAACGAGCAGTACTTC
cdr3_aa: CASSTTGLNEQYF

v_call: TRBV5-4
d_call: TRBD1
j_call: TRBJ2-2
clone_size: few
cdr3_nt: TGTGCCAGCAGGAAGACAGGGCGCACCGGGGAGCTGTTTTTT
cdr3_aa: CASRKTGRTGELFF

v_call: TRBV2
d_call: TRBD1
j_call: TRBJ1-4
clone_size: few
cdr3_nt: TGTGCCAGCCTCGACAGGGGAAATGAAAAACTGTTTTTT
cdr3_aa: CASLDRGNEKLFF

v_call: TRBV9
d_call: .
j_call: TRBJ2-6
clone_size: few
cdr3_nt: TGTGCCAGCAGCGTCCGGGGGTCTGGGGCCAACGTCCTGACTTTC
cdr3_aa: CASSVRGSGANVLTF

v_call: TRBV7-3
d_call: TRBD1
j_call: TRBJ2-1
clone_size: .
cdr3_nt: TGTGCCAGCAGCGGACAGGGGTATGAGCAGTTCTTC
cdr3_aa: CASSGQGYEQFF

v_call: TRBV30
d_call: .
j_call: TRBJ2-7
clone_size: few
cdr3_nt: TGTGCCTGGAGACGAGGGGACACCGCAAGGAACGAGCAGTACTTC
cdr3_aa: CAWRRGDTARNEQYF

v_call: TRBV30
d_call: TRBD1
j_call: TRBJ2-5
clone_size: few
cdr3_nt: TGTGCCTTAACATACAGGGGAATGGTGCGGGAGACCCAGTACTTC
cdr3_aa: CALTYRGMVRETQYF

v_call: TRBV11-2
d_call: .
j_call: TRBJ2-5
clone_size: .
cdr3_nt: TGTGCCAGCAGCTTCTCCGCGGCTAGCGACGAGACCCAGTACTTC
cdr3_aa: CASSFSAASDETQYF

v_call: TRBV5-1
d_call: TRBD2
j_call: TRBJ2-3
clone_size: .
cdr3_nt: TGCGCCAGCAGGACTAGCGGCACAGATACGCAGTATTTT
cdr3_aa: CASRTSGTDTQYF

v_call: TRBV4-1
d_call: TRBD1
j_call: TRBJ2-3
clone_size: .
cdr3_nt: TGCGCCAGCAGCGCCTTTGGGACAGAATGGACAGATACGCAGTATTTT
cdr3_aa: CASSAFGTEWTDTQYF

v_call: TRBV7-8
d_call: TRBD2
j_call: TRBJ2-1
clone_size: few
cdr3_nt: TGTGCCAGCAGCTTAGGGGGACTAGCACGCTACAATGAGCAGTTCTTC
cdr3_aa: CASSLGGLARYNEQFF

v_call: TRBV5-1
d_call: TRBD2
j_call: TRBJ2-1
clone_size: .
cdr3_nt: TGCGCCAGCAGCGTGGTAGCGGGAGGGAGAAATGAGCAGTTCTTC
cdr3_aa: CASSVVAGGRNEQFF

v_call: TRBV13
d_call: TRBD2
j_call: TRBJ2-3
clone_size: .
cdr3_nt: TGTGCCAGCAGCCCAAGACTAGCGGCCACAGATACGCAGTATTTT
cdr3_aa: CASSPRLAATDTQYF

v_call: TRBV9
d_call: TRBD2
j_call: TRBJ2-5
clone_size: few
cdr3_nt: TGTGCCAGCAGCGGACTAGCGGGAGATAGAGAGACCCAGTACTTC
cdr3_aa: CASSGLAGDRETQYF

v_call: TRBV2
d_call: .
j_call: TRBJ2-6
clone_size: few
cdr3_nt: TGTGCCAGCAGTGAAGTGGCAGGCACATATGGGGCCAACGTCCTGACTTTC
cdr3_aa: CASSEVAGTYGANVLTF

v_call: TRBV15
d_call: .
j_call: TRBJ1-4
clone_size: .
cdr3_nt: TGTGCCACCAGCACTACCGCCTCAGGGGAACGTGAAAAACTGTTTTTT
cdr3_aa: CATSTTASGEREKLFF

v_call: TRBV4-1
d_call: .
j_call: TRBJ1-4
clone_size: once
cdr3_nt: TGCGCCAGCAGCCAAGTCTTGGGGCCAGCTAATGAAAAACTGTTTTTT
cdr3_aa: CASSQVLGPANEKLFF

v_call: TRBV4-2
d_call: .
j_call: TRBJ2-1
clone_size: .
cdr3_nt: TGTGCCAGCAGCCAAGATGCGGGTTCCCTCTCCTACAATGAGCAGTTCTTC
cdr3_aa: CASSQDAGSLSYNEQFF

v_call: TRBV15
d_call: TRBD1
j_call: TRBJ2-1
clone_size: .
cdr3_nt: TGTGCCACCAGCAGGCGGGGAGGACAGGGGAAGGATGAGCAGTTCTTC
cdr3_aa: CATSRRGGQGKDEQFF

v_call: TRBV20-1
d_call: .
j_call: TRBJ2-5
clone_size: .
cdr3_nt: TGCAGTGCTAGAGTGGATGGGCCCCAGTACTTC
cdr3_aa: CSARVDGPQYF

v_call: TRBV27
d_call: .
j_call: TRBJ1-6
clone_size: .
cdr3_nt: TGTGCCAGCAGTTTAAAGGGGTTTACCTATAATTCACCCCTCCACTTT
cdr3_aa: CASSLKGFTYNSPLHF

v_call: TRBV6-5
d_call: .
j_call: TRBJ2-7
clone_size: .
cdr3_nt: TGTGCCAGCAGTTACTCCAGGGGGGAAGGCGAGCAGTACTTC
cdr3_aa: CASSYSRGEGEQYF

v_call: TRBV5-1
d_call: .
j_call: TRBJ2-5
clone_size: .
cdr3_nt: TGCGCCAGCAGCTCAACGGGAACGCCAAGAGAGACCCAGTACTTC
cdr3_aa: CASSSTGTPRETQYF

v_call: TRBV4-1
d_call: .
j_call: TRBJ2-7
clone_size: few
cdr3_nt: TGCGCCAGCAGCCAAGGGCTAGCGAACTACGAGCAGTACTTC
cdr3_aa: CASSQGLANYEQYF

v_call: TRBV7-2
d_call: TRBD2
j_call: TRBJ2-5
clone_size: .
cdr3_nt: TGTGCCAGCAGCTTAGAGAGCGGGGTTCTACAGACCCAGTACTTC
cdr3_aa: CASSLESGVLQTQYF

v_call: TRBV30
d_call: TRBD1
j_call: TRBJ1-2
clone_size: .
cdr3_nt: TGTGCCTGGAGTAATTCCGCCTTCACGACAGGGGGTCTGATCTATGGCTACACCTTC
cdr3_aa: CAWSNSAFTTGGLIYGYTF